Shown below are 21 T cell receptor beta chains from a single sample sequenced in a study of blood T cells in healthy people across ages (dated by TCRdb to between 2015 and 2017). Preparation of the library involved 5' RACE. Data came from an Illumina HiSeq 2500. A second PCR of roughly 7 to 11 cycles was performed with a sample-barcoded 5' primer and a J-beta primer mix. In-frame beta chains were kept once TCRdb had trimmed the public reads at Q25 with fastp and called clones with MiXCR. Identical CDR3 proteins give one entry, which carries the most common genes and DNA. This sample gives around 520,000 distinct CDR3 sequences in total; about 25% of them show up just once. The top ten clonotypes cover 3% to 4% of the sample. The same data also went into a second study, on T cells of mothers and their children.

The source material was blood. These receptors were obtained from a boy aged 2 to 9 in good health.

There are a few counts of this clonotype. V gene TRBV11-2 combines with J gene TRBJ2-7, with 7 nucleotides matching TRBD2. The CDR3 is 15 amino acids. Unmatched junction bases numbered 3, after V lost 0 bases and J lost 1 base. Germline V CDR1 and CDR2: SGHAT, FQNNGV. In nucleotides, the CDR3 is TGTGCCAGCAGCTTAGACCCTAGCGGATCCTACGAGCAGTACTTC. This translates into CASSLDPSGSYEQYF.

This clonotype occurred a few times. The chain has TRBV11-2 and TRBJ2-6; perhaps TRBD2 as D (5 bases). The germline V gene encodes CDR1 SGHAT and CDR2 FQNNGV. The CDR3 totals 21 residues. The V end was cut by 2 bases, the J end by 0 bases, with 23 bases between. The CDR3 here is CASSLFPVGGGPHSGANVLTF. CDR3 in DNA: TGTGCCAGCAGCTTATTCCCCGTCGGCGGAGGCCCCCACTCTGGGGCCAACGTCCTGACTTTC. Full variable domain (outside the CDR3, taken from reference TRBV11-2 and TRBJ2-6): EAGVAQSPRYKIIEKRQSVAFWCNPISGHATLYWYQQILGQGPKLLIQFQNNGVVDDSQLPKDRFSAERLKGVDSTLKIQPAKLEDSAVYLCASSLFPVGGGPHSGANVLTFGAGSRLTVL.

The chain joins TRBV3-1 to TRBJ2-5; 10 nucleotides line up with TRBD2. The DNA end lines up better with TRBJ2-7; the J call may be wrong. The germline gives CDR1 LGHDT, CDR2 YNNKEL (reference sequence). The length of the CDR3 is 16 residues. The CDR3, as DNA: TGTGCCAGCAGCCCCACAGTAGCGGGGGGTGTGCACGAGCAGTACTTC. Its translation: CASSPTVAGGVHEQYF.

This clonotype was observed a few times. V is TRBV11-2 and J is TRBJ2-2; D not certain. The CDR3 consists of 15 residues. V lost 3 bases to trimming and J lost 6 bases, with 14 bases between them. Germline CDR1 SGHAT, CDR2 FQNNGV. The DNA of the CDR3 is TGTGCCAGCAGCTTGAATCTTTTTTACGCCGGGGAGCTGTTTTTT. The encoded protein is CASSLNLFYAGELFF.

In this sample, this clonotype turned up many times. This chain uses TRBV15 with TRBJ2-4; no clear D gene. The V and J ends lost 0 bases and 3 bases respectively, with 18 bases between them. This CDR3 has 18 amino acids. Germline V gene data show CDR1 as LNHNV and CDR2 as YYDKDF (reference sequence). The DNA for the CDR3 is TGTGCCACCAGCAGAGATCAGAGGTCTGCCCAGCGCAAAAACATTCAGTACTTC. Its translation is CATSRDQRSAQRKNIQYF.

The V call is TRBV10-3, the J call TRBJ2-3, with 7 bases fitting TRBD2. The CDR3 runs to 19 residues. J gave up 2 bases and V 2 bases, and 16 bases lay outside the gene matches. CDR1 and CDR2 (germline): ENHRY, SYGVKD. This CDR3 reads CAISEKEGASGPNTDTQYF. CDR3 nucleotides: TGTGCCATCAGTGAGAAGGAGGGAGCTAGCGGACCCAACACAGATACGCAGTATTTT.

The rearrangement uses TRBV7-9 and TRBJ2-7; perhaps TRBD2 as D (6 bases). V lost 5 bases, J lost 5 bases, and 22 bases lay in between. The CDR3 spans 16 residues. From germline, CDR1 is SEHNR and CDR2 FQNEAQ (reference sequence). The DNA for the CDR3 is TGTGCCAGCAGCCTCCCCCGGGACTTAGCCACCCACGAGCAGTACTTC. Translation gives CASSLPRDLATHEQYF.

The chain is built from TRBV11-2 and TRBJ2-1; D possibly corresponds to TRBD2 (6 bases). This CDR3 has 15 amino acids. V was pared by 4 bases and J by 1 base, with 11 bases between. Germline V lookup: CDR1 SGHAT, CDR2 FQNNGV. In DNA, the CDR3 is TGTGCCAGCAGCTCTGCGGGGATATCCTACAATGAGCAGTTCTTC. Encoded protein: CASSSAGISYNEQFF.

The V call is TRBV2, the J call TRBJ2-5; TRBD2 might be the D (6 bases). The length of the CDR3 is 14 residues. Trimming took 6 bases from V and 4 from J, leaving 15 bases between them. Germline V lookup: CDR1 SNHLY, CDR2 FYNNEI. CDR3 protein: CASSRDSTLETQYF. CDR3 nucleotide sequence: TGTGCCAGCAGCCGGGACTCCACCCTAGAGACCCAGTACTTC.

V usage is TRBV25-1 and J usage is TRBJ1-6; D unclear. The CDR3 spans 14 residues. Germline-derived CDR1 and CDR2 are MGHDK and SYGVNS. V was clipped by 1 base and J by 7 bases, with 8 bases between them. CDR3 nucleotides: TGTGCCAGCAGTGAATTGATTTCCAATTCACCCCTCCACTTT. Amino acids: CASSELISNSPLHF.

This clonotype has more than one count but fewer than ten. The genes are TRBV14 and TRBJ2-5, with D unresolved. Trimming took off 4 bases at V and 7 bases at J, with 19 bases between the two ends. CDR3 length: 15 residues. Germline CDR1 and CDR2: SGHDN and FVKESK. CDR3 nucleotides: TGTGCCAGCAGCCCAGTTGGGGTCCCGGGCGTGACCCAGTACTTC. Protein sequence: CASSPVGVPGVTQYF.

The J gene is TRBJ1-2, the V gene TRBV10-3; D gene unclear. V lost 3 bases and J 7 bases, leaving 12 bases between the germline ends. Germline V lookup: CDR1 ENHRY, CDR2 SYGVKD. The CDR3 covers 13 residues. CDR3 sequence (DNA): TGTGCCATCAGTGAACGGTTTTCCGGTGGCTACACCTTC. It translates to CAISERFSGGYTF.

The rearrangement links TRBV9 to TRBJ2-2; D possibly corresponds to TRBD2 (6 bases). Germline V gene data show CDR1 as SGDLS and CDR2 as YYNGEE. This CDR3 is 14 amino acids long. Trimming took 0 bases from V and 3 from J, leaving 6 bases between them. CDR3 in amino acids: CASSVVADTGELFF. CDR3 coding DNA: TGTGCCAGCAGCGTAGTAGCGGACACCGGGGAGCTGTTTTTT.

The chain couples TRBV4-3 to TRBJ2-3, with a possible D match to TRBD1 (5 bases). Germline CDR1 reads LGHNA; CDR2 reads YSLEER. The V and J ends lost 4 bases and 0 bases respectively, with 11 bases between them. The CDR3 contains 15 residues. CDR3 loop: CASSPNTGSTDTQYF. Written as DNA, the CDR3 is TGCGCCAGCAGCCCAAACACAGGCAGCACAGATACGCAGTATTTT.

The chain carries TRBV20-1 and TRBJ2-5; weak D call: TRBD1 (6 bases). Germline V gene data show CDR1 as DFQATT and CDR2 as SNEGSKA (reference sequence). V was shortened by 3 bases and J by 4 bases, with 9 bases between the two germline ends. The CDR3 covers 12 residues. The CDR3 nucleotides read TGCAGTGCTAGTGGGGGCCGAGAGACCCAGTACTTC. Amino acid sequence: CSASGGRETQYF.

This clonotype was counted only a few times. This rearrangement joins TRBV28 to TRBJ1-4; D is uncertain. Trimming removed 6 bases at V and 8 bases at J, with 19 bases between. In germline, CDR1 is MDHEN, CDR2 SYDVKM. The CDR3 consists of 15 residues. CDR3 in DNA: TGTGCCAGCAGGCAACCAAGGCCGGAGGAAGAAAAACTGTTTTTT. Its protein product is CASRQPRPEEEKLFF.

The CDR3 nucleotides read TGCAGCGTTGAAGTCGACAGGGGAGGAAGTGAGCAGTTCTTC. Its translation is CSVEVDRGGSEQFF. The rearrangement links TRBV29-1 to TRBJ2-1; TRBD1 agrees at 8 bases. The germline CDR1 and CDR2 sequences are SQVTM and ANQGSEA. There are 14 residues in the CDR3. V lost 1 base, J lost 9 bases, and 8 bases stayed unmatched.

This clonotype was detected only a few times. V is TRBV6-1 and J is TRBJ1-5, with D unclear. The CDR3 contains 13 residues. V gave up 6 bases and J gave up 6 bases, with 12 bases separating them. Germline-derived CDR1 and CDR2 are MNHNS and SASEGT. DNA of the CDR3: TGTGCCAGCAGCGACGGGTATGGTCAGCCCCAGCATTTT. Translating gives CASSDGYGQPQHF.

This clonotype has a handful of counts. The V call is TRBV7-6, the J call TRBJ1-2; TRBD1 might be the D (5 bases). Germline V gives CDR1 SGHVS, CDR2 FNYEAQ. The V gene lost 5 bases and the J gene lost 2 bases, with 12 bases spanning the gap. This CDR3 is 14 amino acids long. The chain's CDR3 is CASSPETENYGYTF. CDR3 DNA sequence: TGTGCCAGCAGCCCGGAGACAGAAAACTATGGCTACACCTTC.

This clonotype was counted a few times. This chain joins TRBV6-6 and TRBJ2-3, with D possibly TRBD2 on 5 matching bases. The CDR3 covers 13 residues. Per the germline V gene, CDR1 is MNHNY and CDR2 is SVGAGI (reference sequence). Trimming removed 8 bases at V and 2 bases at J, with 11 bases between. CDR3: CASLRVDTDTQYF. CDR3 nucleotides: TGTGCCAGCCTGCGGGTAGACACAGATACGCAGTATTTT.

This clonotype appeared a few times. V usage is TRBV4-3 and J usage is TRBJ2-3; weak D call: TRBD1 (5 bases). In germline, CDR1 is LGHNA, CDR2 YSLEER. V was pared by 5 bases and J by 6 bases, with 21 bases between. The length of the CDR3 is 16 residues. The DNA of the CDR3 is TGCGCCAGCAGCAGGGGTGGAGCCTCCTTTCGGGATACGCAGTATTTT. The encoded protein is CASSRGGASFRDTQYF.